Listed here are 16 T cell receptor beta chains from one sample, sequenced in a study of blood T cell repertoires in COVID-19. Libraries were prepared by immunoSEQ multiplex PCR; TCRdb keeps only in-frame clonotypes and omits some of them. Found here are about 200,000 clones, roughly 80% of them singletons; the top ten hold more than 9%. Sequences were obtained from peripheral blood. The receptors shown here come from a woman over 75 with acute or convalescent COVID-19.

This clone was detected a few times. V usage is TRBV2 and J usage is TRBJ1-5; D unclear. V lost 3 bases and J 4 bases, leaving 10 bases between the germline ends. The CDR3 has 14 amino acids. Germline V gives CDR1 SNHLY, CDR2 FYNNEI. The chain's CDR3 is CASSDSQTNQPQHF. CDR3 nucleotides: TGTGCCAGCAGTGACAGTCAGACTAATCAGCCCCAGCATTTT.

This sequence joins TRBV28 and TRBJ1-5; D unclear. Germline V gene sequence: CDR1 MDHEN, CDR2 SYDVKM. Trimming stripped 8 bases from V and 2 bases from J, with 13 bases between. The CDR3 contains 14 residues. The CDR3: CASSSGLGNQPQHF. In nucleotides, the CDR3 is TGTGCCAGCTCTTCGGGGTTGGGCAATCAGCCCCAGCATTTT.

Only a few counts were recorded for this clone. This chain uses TRBV7-2 with TRBJ2-1, with a tentative D call TRBD2 (5 bases). Trimming removed 1 base from V and 8 bases from J, with 15 bases in between. The CDR3 totals 15 residues. The germline gives CDR1 SGHTA, CDR2 FQGNSA. The CDR3 protein is CASSLEVASFHEQFF. The CDR3 nucleotides are TGTGCCAGCAGCTTAGAGGTTGCTAGCTTCCATGAGCAGTTCTTC.

The V call is TRBV9, the J call TRBJ2-7; 9 bases agree with TRBD1. Germline V gene data show CDR1 as SGDLS and CDR2 as YYNGEE. This CDR3 is 16 amino acids long. V lost 3 bases, J lost 8 bases, and 15 bases stayed unmatched. The CDR3 is CASSGPGGQGPKKQYF. Written as DNA, the CDR3 is TGTGCCAGCAGCGGACCAGGGGGACAGGGTCCCAAAAAGCAGTACTTC.

The V call is TRBV7-3, the J call TRBJ2-2; TRBD2 agrees at 11 bases. From germline, CDR1 is SGHTA and CDR2 FQGTGA. The trim removed 5 bases at V and 2 bases at J, leaving 4 bases unmatched. CDR3 length equals 16 residues. The CDR3 loop reads CASSPRLAGNTGELFF. For the CDR3, the DNA is TGTGCCAGCAGCCCTCGACTAGCGGGAAACACCGGGGAGCTGTTTTTT.

V gene TRBV6-6 combines with J gene TRBJ1-5; TRBD1 aligns across 7 bases. V gave up 1 base and J gave up 1 base; unmatched junction bases: 4. The CDR3 contains 16 residues. CDR1 and CDR2 (germline): MNHNY, SVGAGI (reference sequence). The CDR3 nucleotides are TGTGCCAGCAGTTACTACAGGGGCTTCAGCAATCAGCCCCAGCATTTT. Amino acid sequence: CASSYYRGFSNQPQHF.

The chain employs TRBV7-9 and TRBJ2-2, with TRBD1 identical over 7 bases. V trimming: 5 bases; J trimming: 1 base; junction bases outside the gene matches: 7. The germline V gene has CDR1 SEHNR and CDR2 FQNEAQ (reference sequence). This CDR3 has 16 amino acids. CDR3 loop: CASSRDRQGNTGELFF. CDR3 nucleotide sequence: TGTGCCAGCAGCCGAGACAGACAGGGGAACACCGGGGAGCTGTTTTTT.

The rearrangement joins TRBV14 to TRBJ2-7; D is unresolved. V dropped 4 bases and J dropped 0 bases, with 10 bases sitting between them. Germline V CDR1 and CDR2: SGHDN, FVKESK. The CDR3 is 14 amino acids. Here the CDR3 DNA reads TGTGCCAGCAGCCCCCGGTTTACCTCCTACGAGCAGTACTTC. This encodes CASSPRFTSYEQYF.

This clone has a handful of counts. The identical CDR3 is also encoded by other nucleotide sequences in the sample. The J gene is TRBJ2-1, the V gene TRBV9; perhaps TRBD2 as D (5 bases). V was pared by 0 bases and J by 3 bases, with 7 bases between. Germline values: CDR1 SGDLS, CDR2 YYNGEE. This CDR3 contains 14 residues. This CDR3 is CASSVGGNYNEQFF. The DNA for the CDR3 is TGTGCCAGCAGCGTAGGAGGGAACTACAATGAGCAGTTCTTC. Drawing the rest from reference TRBV9 and TRBJ2-1, the complete variable domain is DSGVTQTPKHLITATGQRVTLRCSPRSGDLSVYWYQQSLDQGLQFLIQYYNGEERAKGNILERFSAQQFPDLHSELNLSSLELGDSALYFCASSVGGNYNEQFFGPGTRLTVL.

This sequence joins TRBV15 and TRBJ2-3; TRBD2 matches at 7 bases. Trimming took 1 base from V and 1 from J; bases not matched to a gene: 5. This CDR3 is built from 16 residues. Germline-derived CDR1 and CDR2 are LNHNV and YYDKDF (reference sequence). CDR3 region: CATSRASGIRTDTQYF. The CDR3 bases are TGTGCCACCAGCAGAGCGAGCGGGATCCGCACAGATACGCAGTATTTT. Using reference TRBV15 and TRBJ2-3 for the parts outside the CDR3, the full variable domain is DAMVIQNPRYQVTQFGKPVTLSCSQTLNHNVMYWYQQKSSQAPKLLFHYYDKDFNNEADTPDNFQSRRPNTSFCFLDIRSPGLGDTAMYLCATSRASGIRTDTQYFGPGTRLTVL.

The rearrangement uses TRBV3-1 (or the pseudogene TRBV3-2) and TRBJ2-3; 9 bases match TRBD2. Trimming cost V 3 bases and J 6 bases; bases outside gene matches: 16. The CDR3 spans 18 residues. Germline CDR1 and CDR2: LGHDT and YNNKEL (reference sequence). This CDR3 is CASSQRELAGPQGDTQYF. For the CDR3, the DNA is TGTGCCAGCAGCCAGCGAGAGCTAGCGGGACCGCAGGGGGATACGCAGTATTTT.

This clone has only one observation. This chain connects TRBV11-2 to TRBJ1-2, with 8 bases fitting TRBD1. This CDR3 contains 14 residues. Germline values: CDR1 SGHAT, CDR2 FQNNGV. V was pared by 4 bases and J by 7 bases, with 8 bases of the junction left unmatched. The CDR3 reads CASSSSGQGGGYTF. The CDR3 DNA follows: TGTGCCAGCAGCTCCTCCGGACAGGGAGGTGGCTACACCTTC. The variable domain in full, with the rest retrieved from reference TRBV11-2 and TRBJ1-2, is EAGVAQSPRYKIIEKRQSVAFWCNPISGHATLYWYQQILGQGPKLLIQFQNNGVVDDSQLPKDRFSAERLKGVDSTLKIQPAKLEDSAVYLCASSSSGQGGGYTFGSGTRLTVV.

A note on this clone: The identical CDR3 is also encoded by other nucleotide sequences in the sample. The chain is built from TRBV6-2 or TRBV6-3 and TRBJ1-5, with unresolved D. In germline, CDR1 is MNHEY, CDR2 SVGEGT. The ends were cut back, 0 bases at V and 2 bases at J, with 5 bases in the middle. The CDR3 is 14 residues long. CDR3 residues: CASSYSPGNQPQHF. CDR3 nucleotide sequence: TGTGCCAGCAGTTACTCGCCGGGCAATCAGCCCCAGCATTTT.

The V call is TRBV27, the J call TRBJ2-3; possible D gene TRBD1, 5 bases. Germline V gene sequence: CDR1 MNHEY, CDR2 SMNVEV (reference sequence). Trimming cost V 5 bases and J 0 bases, with 15 bases left between them. The CDR3 is made up of 16 amino acids. CDR3 sequence reads: CASSAARAESTDTQYF. In nucleotides, the CDR3 is TGTGCCAGCAGTGCCGCCAGGGCGGAGAGCACAGATACGCAGTATTTT.

This chain connects TRBV5-1 to TRBJ2-7; 11 bases match TRBD2. In germline, CDR1 is SGHRS, CDR2 YFSETQ. This CDR3 region has 14 residues. J lost 4 bases, V lost 4 bases, and 4 bases had no gene match. The CDR3 DNA sequence: TGCGCCAGCAGCCTAGCGGGGGGAATTTACGAGCAGTACTTC. This translates into CASSLAGGIYEQYF.

The J gene is TRBJ1-4, the V gene TRBV6-2 or TRBV6-3, with D tentatively TRBD1 (6 bases). This CDR3 spans 16 amino acids. V dropped 6 bases and J dropped 0 bases, with 14 bases sitting between them. The germline gives CDR1 MNHEY, CDR2 SVGEGT. The CDR3 region has the DNA TGTGCCAGCAGCCAACAGGGCGCGCCAACTAATGAAAAACTGTTTTTT. Amino acid sequence: CASSQQGAPTNEKLFF.